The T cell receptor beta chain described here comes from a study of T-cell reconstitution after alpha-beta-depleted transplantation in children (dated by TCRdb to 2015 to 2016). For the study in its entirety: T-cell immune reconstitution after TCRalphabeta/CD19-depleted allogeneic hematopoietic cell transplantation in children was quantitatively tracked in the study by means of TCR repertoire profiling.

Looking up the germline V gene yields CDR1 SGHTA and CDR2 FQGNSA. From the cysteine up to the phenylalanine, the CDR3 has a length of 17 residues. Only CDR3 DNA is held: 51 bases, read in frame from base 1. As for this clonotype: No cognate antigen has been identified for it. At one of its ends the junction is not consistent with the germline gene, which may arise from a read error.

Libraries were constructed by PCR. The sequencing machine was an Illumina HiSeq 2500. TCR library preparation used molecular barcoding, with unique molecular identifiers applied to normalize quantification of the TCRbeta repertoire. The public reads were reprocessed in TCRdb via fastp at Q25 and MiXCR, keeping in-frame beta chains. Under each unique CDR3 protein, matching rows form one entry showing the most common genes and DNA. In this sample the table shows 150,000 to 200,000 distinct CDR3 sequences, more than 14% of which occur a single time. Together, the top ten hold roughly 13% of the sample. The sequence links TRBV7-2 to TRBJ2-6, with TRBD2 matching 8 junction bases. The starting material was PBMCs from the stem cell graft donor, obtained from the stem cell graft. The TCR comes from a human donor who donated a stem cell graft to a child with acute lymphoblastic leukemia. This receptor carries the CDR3 CASSLAAGDSGANGLTF. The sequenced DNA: TGTGCCAGCAGCTTAGCAGCGGGGGACTCTGGGGCCAACGGCCTGACTTTC.